This TCR beta chain appears in the sequencing data of a study of T cells in localized non-small cell lung cancer. TCRdb's copy holds only in-frame clones and misses some; the assay was immunoSEQ multiplex PCR. The sample includes over 1,500 clones, 30% to 35% of them seen just once. To note about this clone: Its antigen is as yet unknown.

Trimming stripped 3 bases from V and 5 bases from J, with 10 bases between. Per the germline V gene, CDR1 is LGHNT and CDR2 is FRNRAP. The CDR3 length is 13 residues. General observations from the study: Heterogeneity stays possible, as sequencing covered only one tumor region. Appearances in adjacent lung were noted for a median about 50 of the top 100 tumor clones. There was higher T cell clonality in uninvolved adjacent lung than in tumor, and it was highest there.

Specimen: normal lung tissue next to the tumor, collected before any cancer treatment. This receptor was identified in a male donor aged 60 or over with stage III squamous cell lung carcinoma. The V gene is TRBV12-5, the J gene TRBJ1-1, with D perhaps matching TRBD1 (6 bases). The CDR3 nucleotides read TGTGCTAGTGGTTTCCAGACAGGTACTGAAGCTTTCTTT. This codes for CASGFQTGTEAFF.